This record concerns one TCR beta chain sequence. Its antigen remains unknown. This sample stems from a study of T cell responses to AZD1222 COVID-19 vaccine. Study findings and constraints: Two AZD1222 administrations were followed by greater Spike-specific TCR breadth and depth. Regions left unmutated in variants are reportedly the target of nearly half of spike-specific TCRs.

TCRdb keeps only in-frame clones here, not all; method: immunoSEQ multiplex PCR. The data show around 140,000 clones, with around 90% seen just once and about 1.9% held by the top ten. CDR1 is GTSNPN and CDR2 is SVGIG in the germline V gene (reference sequence). V lost 0 bases, J lost 10 bases, and 7 bases stayed unmatched. The CDR3 sequence is 14 residues long. The V and J genes are TRBV30 and TRBJ2-1, with 9 bases aligning to TRBD2. The starting material was peripheral blood, obtained 28 days after the second AZD1222 dose. The TCR was taken from an adult who received the AZD1222 COVID-19 vaccine. The CDR3 DNA follows: TGTGCCTGGAGTGTACGAAGCGGGAGGACGGAGCAGTTCTTC. This sequence encodes CAWSVRSGRTEQFF.